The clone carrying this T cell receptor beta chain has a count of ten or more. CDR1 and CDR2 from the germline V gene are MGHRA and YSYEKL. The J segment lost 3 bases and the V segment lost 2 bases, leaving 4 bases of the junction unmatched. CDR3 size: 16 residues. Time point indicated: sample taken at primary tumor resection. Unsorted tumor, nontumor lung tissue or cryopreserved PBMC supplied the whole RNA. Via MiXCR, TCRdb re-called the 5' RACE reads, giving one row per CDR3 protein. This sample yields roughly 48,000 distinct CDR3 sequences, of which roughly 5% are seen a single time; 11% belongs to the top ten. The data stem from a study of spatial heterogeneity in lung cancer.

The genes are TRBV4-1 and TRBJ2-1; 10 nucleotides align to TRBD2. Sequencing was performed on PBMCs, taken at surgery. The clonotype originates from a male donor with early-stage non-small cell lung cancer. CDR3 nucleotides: TGCGCCAGCAGCCAACTAGGACTAGCGGTCTACAATGAGCAGTTCTTC. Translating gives CASSQLGLAVYNEQFF.